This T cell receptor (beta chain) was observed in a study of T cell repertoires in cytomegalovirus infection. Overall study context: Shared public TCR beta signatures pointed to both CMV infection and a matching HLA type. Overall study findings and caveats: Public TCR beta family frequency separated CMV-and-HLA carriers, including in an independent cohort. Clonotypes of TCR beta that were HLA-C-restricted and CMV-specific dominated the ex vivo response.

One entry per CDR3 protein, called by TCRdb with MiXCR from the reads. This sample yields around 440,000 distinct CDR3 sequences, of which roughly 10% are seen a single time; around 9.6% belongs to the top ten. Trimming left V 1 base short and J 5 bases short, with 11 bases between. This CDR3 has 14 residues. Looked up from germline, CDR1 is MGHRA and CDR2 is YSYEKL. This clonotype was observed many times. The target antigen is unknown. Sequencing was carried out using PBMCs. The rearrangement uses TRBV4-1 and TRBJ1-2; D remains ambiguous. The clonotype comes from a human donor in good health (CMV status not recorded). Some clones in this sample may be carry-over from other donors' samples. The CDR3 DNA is TGCGCCAGCAGCCAAGGGCCCTCTTCTTATGGCTACACCTTC. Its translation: CASSQGPSSYGYTF.